The 27 T cell receptor beta chains below all came from one sample that was sequenced in a study of CD8 T cells in ankylosing spondylitis. Whole-study findings and limits: Ankylosing spondylitis blood appeared to carry a characteristic TCR beta motif of roughly 8 highly homologous variants.

TCRdb redid the calling of the 5' RACE reads with MiXCR, one entry per CDR3 protein. The table shows 350,000 or so distinct CDR3 sequences, with around 8% occurring only once. These TCRs' antigens remain unknown. The sample was blood, either unsorted or a sorted T cell fraction (not recorded which). The receptors shown here come from a male donor with ankylosing spondylitis.

The rearrangement joins TRBV2 to TRBJ2-1; TRBD1 matches at 8 bases. Germline CDR1 reads SNHLY; CDR2 reads FYNNEI. The V segment lost 0 bases and the J segment 7 bases; nucleotides outside the gene matches: 8. This CDR3 comprises 16 residues. CDR3 sequence: CASSEARQGIPNEQFF. CDR3 DNA sequence: TGTGCCAGCAGTGAAGCCAGACAGGGGATTCCGAATGAGCAGTTCTTC.

The chain recombines TRBV4-3 with TRBJ2-3; no clear D. This CDR3 spans 15 amino acids. The ends were cut back, 0 bases at V and 6 bases at J, with 13 bases in the middle. The germline V gene has CDR1 LGHNA and CDR2 YSLEER. The DNA for the CDR3 is TGCGCCAGCAGCCAAGATCTCCCAGCTACGGATACGCAGTATTTT. Translated: CASSQDLPATDTQYF.

The chain combines TRBV11-1 with TRBJ2-7, with D unclear. V was cut by 5 bases and J by 3 bases, with 11 bases left in between. The CDR3 is 13 amino acids. Germline values: CDR1 SGHAT, CDR2 FQDESV (reference sequence). The CDR3 DNA reads as TGTGCCAGCAGCACCGTTGAAGACTACGAGCAGTACTTC. Residues: CASSTVEDYEQYF.

This chain links TRBV4-1 with TRBJ2-5; 7 nucleotides line up with TRBD2. This CDR3 spans 16 amino acids. V lost 1 base to trimming and J lost 5 bases; unmatched junction nucleotides: 10. CDR1 is MGHRA, CDR2 YSYEKL, per germline. CDR3 loop: CASSQGVGRTGETQYF. CDR3 sequence (DNA): TGCGCCAGCAGCCAAGGGGTCGGGAGGACGGGGGAGACCCAGTACTTC.

This clonotype was seen at least ten times. The chain couples TRBV5-1 to TRBJ2-2, with D perhaps matching TRBD1 or TRBD2 (5 bases each). This CDR3 has 15 residues. The germline V gene encodes CDR1 SGHRS and CDR2 YFSETQ. V was pared by 3 bases and J by 5 bases, with 14 bases between. For the CDR3, the DNA is TGCGCCAGCAGCTCGGGGCTCAAGGGGACCGGGGAGCTGTTTTTT. Protein sequence: CASSSGLKGTGELFF.

In its sample, this clonotype was seen a few times. This sequence joins TRBV11-2 and TRBJ2-1; 9 bases match TRBD2. The CDR3 length is 14 residues. Germline CDR1 is SGHAT and CDR2 is FQNNGV. V lost 6 bases, J lost 4 bases, and 4 bases stayed unmatched. Here the CDR3 DNA reads TGTGCCAGCAGTATTAGCGGGAGTTACAATGAGCAGTTCTTC. Protein sequence: CASSISGSYNEQFF. Full variable domain (outside the CDR3, taken from reference TRBV11-2 and TRBJ2-1): EAGVAQSPRYKIIEKRQSVAFWCNPISGHATLYWYQQILGQGPKLLIQFQNNGVVDDSQLPKDRFSAERLKGVDSTLKIQPAKLEDSAVYLCASSISGSYNEQFFGPGTRLTVL.

This clonotype was detected ten times or more. The chain employs TRBV28 and TRBJ2-3, with TRBD1 matching 8 bases. The CDR3 is 13 amino acids. Germline CDR1 and CDR2: MDHEN and SYDVKM. Losses at the gene ends were 4 bases for V and 6 bases for J; bases not matched to a gene: 3. CDR3 sequence: CASSYRGMDTQYF. DNA of the CDR3: TGTGCCAGCAGTTACAGGGGGATGGATACGCAGTATTTT.

This sequence joins TRBV12-3 or TRBV12-4 and TRBJ2-7, with TRBD2 as a possible D gene (6 bases). V lost 0 bases and J 6 bases, leaving 12 bases between the germline ends. The CDR3 contains 14 residues. The CDR3 DNA follows: TGTGCCAGCAGTTTAGCCGCCGGGGGAGGCGAGCAGTACTTC. Translated: CASSLAAGGGEQYF.

The V call is TRBV11-3, the J call TRBJ2-3, with 7 bases fitting TRBD1. The CDR3 contains 16 residues. With V trimmed by 5 bases and J by 2 bases, 10 bases remained unmatched. CDR1 is SGHNT, CDR2 YENEEA, per germline. Written as DNA, the CDR3 is TGTGCCAGCAGCACATCCGGGACAGCTTACACAGATACGCAGTATTTT. Its translation is CASSTSGTAYTDTQYF.

This clonotype was observed a handful of times. J is TRBJ1-6 and V is TRBV20-1; 7 bases match TRBD1. The trim removed 3 bases at V and 5 bases at J, leaving 10 bases unmatched. Germline loops: CDR1 DFQATT, CDR2 SNEGSKA (reference sequence). This CDR3 spans 16 amino acids. The CDR3 sequence is CSASGGQWGDNSPLHF. CDR3 DNA: TGCAGTGCTAGTGGGGGACAGTGGGGCGATAATTCACCCCTCCACTTT.

This clonotype was observed many times. The chain has TRBV29-1 and TRBJ1-5; 7 positions match TRBD1. After removal of 7 bases from V and 0 bases from J, the junction contained 6 bases not matched to a gene. The germline gives CDR1 SQVTM, CDR2 ANQGSEA. This CDR3 is 14 amino acids long. DNA of the CDR3: TGCAGCGCCCGAGGGACAGATAGCAATCAGCCCCAGCATTTT. It yields the protein CSARGTDSNQPQHF.

This chain connects TRBV4-3 to TRBJ2-3, with D perhaps matching TRBD2 (6 bases). Deletions cut 1 base from V and 2 bases from J, with 7 bases between. The CDR3 is 14 amino acids. Germline CDR1 reads LGHNA; CDR2 reads YSLEER. CDR3 coding DNA: TGCGCCAGCAGCCAAGCGGGGGACACAGATACGCAGTATTTT. Protein product: CASSQAGDTDTQYF.

This clonotype occurred a few times. The chain links TRBV6-1 to TRBJ2-7; TRBD2 matches 8 bases. CDR1 and CDR2 (germline): MNHNS, SASEGT. The junction had 16 bases not matched to a gene; V was cut back by 6 bases and J by 3 bases. The length of the CDR3 is 17 residues. The CDR3 region is CASSRTYSGALGYEQYF. For the CDR3, the DNA is TGTGCCAGCAGCCGTACGTATAGCGGGGCTTTAGGCTACGAGCAGTACTTC.

The chain is built from TRBV15 and TRBJ1-2; 7 nucleotides match TRBD1. Germline trimming cut 0 bases from V and 4 bases from J; bases unmatched to any gene: 17. This CDR3 contains 19 residues. Germline CDR1 reads LNHNV; CDR2 reads YYDKDF (reference sequence). The CDR3: CATSRDQRQGLLFGYGYTF. DNA of the CDR3: TGTGCCACCAGCAGAGATCAACGACAGGGTTTACTTTTCGGCTATGGCTACACCTTC. The whole variable domain, filled in from reference TRBV15 and TRBJ1-2, reads DAMVIQNPRYQVTQFGKPVTLSCSQTLNHNVMYWYQQKSSQAPKLLFHYYDKDFNNEADTPDNFQSRRPNTSFCFLDIRSPGLGDTAMYLCATSRDQRQGLLFGYGYTFGSGTRLTVV.

This clonotype showed up just a few times. CDR3 loop: CASSATSLATDTQYF. The CDR3 nucleotides are TGCGCCAGCAGCGCGACTAGCTTAGCGACAGATACGCAGTATTTT. The rearrangement joins TRBV5-1 to TRBJ2-3; 7 bases align to TRBD2. Germline lookup yields CDR1 SGHRS and CDR2 YFSETQ. The V and J ends lost 4 bases and 3 bases, in that order; junction bases with no gene match: 8. CDR3 length: 15 amino acids.

V usage is TRBV11-2 and J usage is TRBJ2-1; D is ambiguous. Germline CDR1 reads SGHAT; CDR2 reads FQNNGV. V dropped 0 bases and J dropped 8 bases, with 11 bases sitting between them. This CDR3 region has 14 residues. The CDR3 DNA reads TGTGCCAGCAGCTTAGAGCCCGGAAGGGATGAGCAGTTCTTC. As protein: CASSLEPGRDEQFF.

The chain links TRBV5-1 to TRBJ2-3; D is unclear. Germline V gene sequence: CDR1 SGHRS, CDR2 YFSETQ. This CDR3 region has 12 residues. V lost 9 bases and J 4 bases, leaving 12 bases between the germline ends. CDR3 residues: CATSPGSDTQYF. CDR3 in DNA: TGCGCCACCTCCCCCGGATCAGATACGCAGTATTTT.

The chain has TRBV20-1 and TRBJ2-1; 9 bases map to TRBD2. J was trimmed by 7 bases and V by 8 bases; bases with no gene match: 9. This CDR3 spans 13 amino acids. The germline V gene encodes CDR1 DFQATT and CDR2 SNEGSKA (reference sequence). CDR3 region: CSPGLANINEQFF. The CDR3 DNA reads as TGCAGTCCTGGACTAGCGAACATTAATGAGCAGTTCTTC.

With regard to this clonotype: Given a much more abundant clone one base away, this may be a read error. V is TRBV7-9 and J is TRBJ1-4, with a tentative D call TRBD1 (5 bases). The CDR3 covers 16 residues. Germline loops: CDR1 SEHNR, CDR2 FQNEAQ (reference sequence). CDR3 DNA: TGTGCCAGCAGCGAGATTGTGAGGGGTTTTAATAAAAAACTGTTTTTT. This encodes CASSEIVRGFNKKLFF.

This clonotype was found a few times. The chain carries TRBV19 and TRBJ1-4; 7 bases are a match to TRBD1. Trimming took 0 bases from V and 5 from J; bases not matched to a gene: 15. The CDR3 consists of 19 residues. CDR1 and CDR2 (germline): LNHDA, SQIVND (reference sequence). The CDR3 DNA reads TGTGCCAGTAGTATAGATCTACCTGGATCCGGGACAGTAAATGAAAAACTGTTTTTT. This translates into CASSIDLPGSGTVNEKLFF.

This clonotype turned up a few times. V and J are TRBV5-1 and TRBJ2-7; TRBD2 matches 8 bases. There are 16 residues in the CDR3. With V trimmed by 1 base and J by 4 bases, 10 bases remained unmatched. Germline loops: CDR1 SGHRS, CDR2 YFSETQ. This chain's CDR3 is CASSLLAGGAPYEQYF. Written as DNA, the CDR3 is TGCGCCAGCAGCTTGCTCGCGGGAGGCGCCCCATACGAGCAGTACTTC.

This clonotype has only a few counts. The V call is TRBV27, the J call TRBJ2-7, with a possible D match to TRBD2 (5 bases). V lost 8 bases to trimming and J lost 6 bases, with 14 bases between them. Germline V gene lookup returns CDR1 MNHEY and CDR2 SMNVEV (reference sequence). This CDR3 spans 12 amino acids. CDR3 nucleotide sequence: TGTGCCAGCTCCAAGGTCGCGGGCGAGCAGTACTTC. This encodes CASSKVAGEQYF.

This clonotype was seen more than once but under ten times. CDR3 coding DNA: TGTGCCAGTAGTATATGGGGTCCCTTGAACACTGAAGCTTTCTTT. Its protein is CASSIWGPLNTEAFF. The chain couples TRBV19 to TRBJ1-1, with D unclear. CDR1 is LNHDA, CDR2 SQIVND, per germline (reference sequence). This CDR3 is built from 15 residues. The ends were cut back, 2 bases at V and 0 bases at J, with 10 bases in the middle.

This clonotype has a handful of counts. V usage is TRBV7-9 and J usage is TRBJ2-2; D not certain. CDR3 length equals 12 residues. V was clipped by 3 bases and J by 10 bases, with 9 bases between them. Germline V lookup: CDR1 SEHNR, CDR2 FQNEAQ (reference sequence). The CDR3 reads CASSFGSPELFF. As DNA, the CDR3 is TGTGCCAGCAGCTTTGGGTCACCGGAGCTGTTTTTT.

The chain links TRBV29-1 to TRBJ1-1, with 8 bases lining up with TRBD1. Germline CDR1 is SQVTM and CDR2 is ANQGSEA. The CDR3 contains 13 residues. V shed 4 bases and J 4 bases; nucleotides not matched to a gene: 5. The CDR3 sequence: CSVVLGQATEAFF. Written as DNA, the CDR3 is TGCAGCGTTGTTCTGGGACAGGCCACTGAAGCTTTCTTT.

V and J are TRBV6-6 and TRBJ1-1; tentatively, D is TRBD1 (6 bases). Germline V gene lookup returns CDR1 MNHNY and CDR2 SVGAGI (reference sequence). CDR3 length equals 13 residues. Deletions cut 6 bases from V and 10 bases from J, with 18 bases between. In DNA form, the CDR3 reads TGTGCCAGCAGACCACAGGCTCCAGGGGTAGCTTTCTTT. Translating gives CASRPQAPGVAFF.

This chain joins TRBV4-1 and TRBJ2-7; D is uncertain. V lost 1 base to trimming and J lost 1 base, with 11 bases between them. CDR1 is MGHRA and CDR2 is YSYEKL in the germline V gene. The CDR3 has 15 residues. In DNA form, the CDR3 reads TGCGCCAGCAGCCAAGTACATTTGCCTTCCTACGAGCAGTACTTC. It translates to CASSQVHLPSYEQYF.